These 20 T cell receptor beta chains came from one sample sequenced in a study of blood T cell repertoires in COVID-19. Measured with immunoSEQ multiplex PCR; TCRdb has only the in-frame clones, and not every one. The table records more than 150,000 clones, roughly 76% of them present only once. Material for sequencing was peripheral blood. The receptor set was obtained from a woman at least 80 years old with COVID-19, enrolled during active disease.

Here the CDR3 DNA reads TGTGCCAGTTCTGGACAGACCTATAATTCACCCCTCCACTTT. This encodes CASSGQTYNSPLHF. The chain employs TRBV19 and TRBJ1-6; a possible D gene is TRBD1 (6 bases). The CDR3 covers 14 residues. Germline CDR1 is LNHDA and CDR2 is SQIVND (reference sequence). V gave up 8 bases and J gave up 2 bases, with 10 bases separating them.

The CDR3 loop reads CASRDSRTSRGYTF. The CDR3 DNA sequence: TGTGCCAGCAGGGACAGCCGCACCAGTAGGGGCTACACCTTC. The chain combines TRBV6-1 with TRBJ1-2, with a weak D call TRBD1 (6 bases). The CDR3 is 14 amino acids. Germline V CDR1 and CDR2: MNHNS, SASEGT. V was pared by 6 bases and J by 8 bases, with 19 bases between.

This sequence joins TRBV3-1 (or the pseudogene TRBV3-2) and TRBJ1-3; D possibly corresponds to TRBD1 (5 bases). Looked up from germline, CDR1 is LGHDT and CDR2 is YNNKEL (reference sequence). With 2 bases removed from V and 2 bases from J, the gap between germline ends came to 10 bases. The CDR3 consists of 15 residues. DNA of the CDR3: TGTGCCAGCAGCCAATCCCGGGGGGCTGGAAACACCATATATTTT. This codes for CASSQSRGAGNTIYF.

This clone was recorded once. V is TRBV27 and J is TRBJ2-3; D is unresolved. V lost 0 bases and J lost 4, with 8 bases in between. The germline gives CDR1 MNHEY, CDR2 SMNVEV (reference sequence). This CDR3 contains 14 residues. Here the CDR3 DNA reads TGTGCCAGCAGTTTATCCCTAGTGGCAGATACGCAGTATTTT. Translated: CASSLSLVADTQYF.

V gene TRBV29-1 combines with J gene TRBJ2-3, with TRBD2 identical over 8 bases. There are 13 residues in the CDR3. Germline CDR1 and CDR2: SQVTM and ANQGSEA. V lost 7 bases, J lost 2 bases, and 5 bases stayed unmatched. CDR3 sequence reads: CSASAGDTDTQYF. The CDR3 DNA reads as TGCAGCGCCTCAGCGGGAGACACAGATACGCAGTATTTT.

The sample holds a few counts of this clone. The V gene is TRBV27, the J gene TRBJ1-5; TRBD1 might be the D (6 bases). The V and J ends lost 0 bases and 3 bases respectively, with 9 bases between them. CDR1 MNHEY and CDR2 SMNVEV come from the germline V gene (reference sequence). This CDR3 is built from 15 residues. CDR3 DNA: TGTGCCAGCAGTTTATCGCGGGGGGCCAATCAGCCCCAGCATTTT. Residues: CASSLSRGANQPQHF.

The gene calls are TRBV5-5 and TRBJ1-2; maybe TRBD1 (6 bases). V dropped 2 bases and J dropped 3 bases, with 14 bases sitting between them. The germline CDR1 and CDR2 sequences are SGHKS and YYEKEE (reference sequence). The CDR3 has 15 amino acids. CDR3 sequence (DNA): TGTGCCAGCAGCTTTGTGATTGAGGGGGACTATGGCTACACCTTC. This codes for CASSFVIEGDYGYTF.

The chain is built from TRBV4-3 and TRBJ2-3; D might be TRBD1 (5 bases). CDR1 is LGHNA and CDR2 is YSLEER in the germline V gene. Trimming left V 0 bases short and J 6 bases short, with 16 bases between. This CDR3 comprises 16 residues. The DNA for the CDR3 is TGCGCCAGCAGCCAAGAAGGCAGGGCCATAATCGATACGCAGTATTTT. Its translation is CASSQEGRAIIDTQYF.

The chain carries TRBV19 and TRBJ1-6; D remains unclear. Trimming pared 3 bases from V and 0 bases from J, leaving 12 bases between. There are 17 residues in the CDR3. Germline lookup yields CDR1 LNHDA and CDR2 SQIVND (reference sequence). CDR3 sequence reads: CASSIRLTSSYNSPLHF. Written as DNA, the CDR3 is TGTGCCAGTAGTATCCGGCTTACTAGCTCCTATAATTCACCCCTCCACTTT. Using reference TRBV19 and TRBJ1-6 for the parts outside the CDR3, the full variable domain is DGGITQSPKYLFRKEGQNVTLSCEQNLNHDAMYWYRQDPGQGLRLIYYSQIVNDFQKGDIAEGYSVSREKKESFPLTVTSAQKNPTAFYLCASSIRLTSSYNSPLHFGNGTRLTVT.

The V gene is TRBV9, the J gene TRBJ2-3; 10 nucleotides match TRBD1. The CDR3 is 18 residues long. Germline V gene data show CDR1 as SGDLS and CDR2 as YYNGEE. Trimming took 2 bases from V and 3 from J; bases not matched to a gene: 12. CDR3 residues: CASSVYPLPGQGTDTQYF. The CDR3, as DNA: TGTGCCAGCAGCGTCTATCCCCTTCCGGGACAGGGGACAGATACGCAGTATTTT.

The rearrangement joins TRBV5-6 to TRBJ1-2; the D gene is possibly TRBD1 (5 bases). The CDR3 is 13 amino acids. In germline, CDR1 is SGHDT, CDR2 YYEEEE. The V and J ends lost 4 bases and 3 bases respectively, with 10 bases between them. The CDR3 DNA follows: TGTGCCAGCAGCCTCAGGGAGGACTATGGCTACACCTTC. It codes for CASSLREDYGYTF.

Only one count was recorded for this clone. Being one base from a much bigger clone, this may be a read error. Other DNA sequences in the sample encode the same CDR3. The chain joins TRBV2 to TRBJ1-1; D is unclear. Per the germline V gene, CDR1 is SNHLY and CDR2 is FYNNEI. Trimming shortened V by 4 bases and J by 0 bases, and 3 bases separated the two germline ends. CDR3 length: 12 amino acids. The CDR3 spells CASSAMNTEAFF. The CDR3 coding sequence is TGTGCCAGCAGTGCTATGAACACTGAAGCTTTCTTT.

This clone has only a few counts. The chain combines TRBV11-2 with TRBJ2-7; D not resolved. V gave up 1 base and J gave up 0 bases, with 10 bases separating them. Germline loops: CDR1 SGHAT, CDR2 FQNNGV. CDR3 length: 15 amino acids. CDR3 in DNA: TGTGCCAGCAGCTTAGGCTACGATAGCTCCTACGAGCAGTACTTC. Translated: CASSLGYDSSYEQYF.

The chain links TRBV30 to TRBJ1-3; D possibly corresponds to TRBD1 (6 bases). CDR3 length: 16 amino acids. Deletions cut 3 bases from V and 2 bases from J, with 17 bases between. Germline lookup yields CDR1 GTSNPN and CDR2 SVGIG (reference sequence). As DNA, the CDR3 is TGTGCCTGGAGCCCCGCTACAGGGAACCCTGGAAACACCATATATTTT. Protein sequence: CAWSPATGNPGNTIYF. The full variable domain, rest sourced from reference TRBV30 and TRBJ1-3, is SQTIHQWPATLVQPVGSPLSLECTVEGTSNPNLYWYRQAAGRGLQLLFYSVGIGQISSEVPQNLSASRPQDRQFILSSKKLLLSDSGFYLCAWSPATGNPGNTIYFGEGSWLTVV.

V and J are TRBV10-1 and TRBJ1-4; D unclear. Trimming left V 0 bases short and J 2 bases short, with 13 bases between. Germline V lookup: CDR1 WNHNN, CDR2 SYGVQD (reference sequence). This CDR3 contains 17 residues. The CDR3 is CASSESVRKPTNEKLFF. As DNA, the CDR3 is TGCGCCAGCAGTGAGTCCGTGAGGAAGCCCACTAATGAAAAACTGTTTTTT.

V is TRBV24-1 and J is TRBJ2-1, with TRBD2 as a possible D gene (5 bases). With 3 bases removed from V and 3 bases from J, the gap between germline ends came to 14 bases. Germline values: CDR1 KGHDR, CDR2 SFDVKD. CDR3 length equals 16 residues. The CDR3, as DNA: TGTGCCACCAGTGATGCCGCAGGAGAGGGCTACAATGAGCAGTTCTTC. It codes for CATSDAAGEGYNEQFF.

This chain links TRBV2 with TRBJ1-2; D is undetermined. The CDR3 is 14 amino acids. Germline values: CDR1 SNHLY, CDR2 FYNNEI. The ends were cut back, 1 base at V and 4 bases at J, with 10 bases in the middle. Written as DNA, the CDR3 is TGTGCCAGCAGTGAAGGCAACAGCCTCTATGGCTACACCTTC. It yields the protein CASSEGNSLYGYTF.

V and J are TRBV13 and TRBJ1-2, with a tentative D call TRBD1 (5 bases). Germline assignment: CDR1 PRHDT and CDR2 FYEKMQ (reference sequence). V lost 5 bases and J 5 bases, leaving 18 bases between the germline ends. This CDR3 is 15 amino acids long. The CDR3: CASSRFQGGGYGYTF. The CDR3, as DNA: TGTGCCAGCAGCCGTTTCCAGGGCGGAGGGTATGGCTACACCTTC.

For the CDR3, the DNA is TGTGCCAGCAGTATCGGGGGGTTCACAGATACGCAGTATTTT. This codes for CASSIGGFTDTQYF. V gene TRBV27 combines with J gene TRBJ2-3; TRBD2 agrees at 7 bases. Germline loops: CDR1 MNHEY, CDR2 SMNVEV (reference sequence). CDR3 size: 14 residues. J lost 2 bases, V lost 5 bases, and 4 bases had no gene match.

The CDR3 sequence is CASSQMGTAGNTIYF. DNA of the CDR3: TGCGCCAGCAGCCAGATGGGGACAGCGGGAAACACCATATATTTT. The chain joins TRBV4-1 to TRBJ1-3; 7 nucleotides line up with TRBD1. The germline V gene encodes CDR1 MGHRA and CDR2 YSYEKL. V dropped 3 bases and J dropped 4; count of bases not matched to a gene: 6. The CDR3 has 15 residues.